This T cell receptor (beta chain) was identified during a study of glioma-infiltrating T cells. The study, taken as a whole, reports: Very few CDR3 sequences were shared between tissue and blood. Tissue-blood divergence was below expectation in non-neoplastic patients, above in gliomas.

The CDR3 covers 17 residues. Germline CDR1 MNHNY, CDR2 SVGAGI (reference sequence). V lost 0 bases to trimming and J lost 3 bases; unmatched junction nucleotides: 8. Amplification of TCR alpha and beta CDR3 regions from RNA used iRepertoire nested multiplex PCR. TCRdb redid the calling of the multiplex PCR reads with MiXCR, one entry per CDR3 protein. This sample has some 130,000 distinct CDR3 sequences, with approximately 26% found just once. This clonotype was seen only a few times. Antigen: not known. This sequence originates from a human donor with low-grade glioma or glioblastoma, undergoing nonglioma brain surgery, or in good health (not recorded which). The chain carries TRBV6-6 and TRBJ2-1, with TRBD2 matching over 7 bases. Sequenced input: glioma tissue, nonneoplastic brain tissue, or PBMCs (not recorded which). The CDR3 spells CASSYSNRDYLYNEQFF. The CDR3, as DNA: TGTGCCAGCAGTTACTCGAACCGGGACTACCTCTACAATGAGCAGTTCTTC.